What follows is one TCR beta chain and its context. The target antigen is unknown. The PCR contained 60 Vbeta and 13 Jbeta primers. Produced via immunoSEQ multiplex PCR; TCRdb's table is partial and in-frame only. This table holds about 160,000 clones. The data were taken from a study of cytomegalovirus exposure and HLA in healthy donors. On the study more broadly: An analysis done earlier identified approximately 120 million unique TCR beta sequences from about 179 million T cells.

Study-wide results and caveats: Associated with cytomegalovirus, according to the listing, were some 180 TCR beta chains. Most TCR sequences were seen very rarely across donors, but some public TCRs occurred in many. HLA-A and HLA-B allele assignments for most subjects were reportedly predicted accurately using TCR beta sequences.

CDR1 and CDR2 (germline): KGHSH, LQKENI. This CDR3 has 15 amino acids. V shed 1 base, J shed 6 bases, and the junction held 7 bases outside the gene matches. The clonotype originates from an older woman in good health and CMV-seronegative. Sequencing used PBMCs. The chain recombines TRBV18 with TRBJ1-2, with 8 bases identical to TRBD1. The CDR3 DNA reads TGTGCCAGCTCACCACGACAGGGGTCTGAGGATGGCTACACCTTC. Translated, it gives CASSPRQGSEDGYTF.